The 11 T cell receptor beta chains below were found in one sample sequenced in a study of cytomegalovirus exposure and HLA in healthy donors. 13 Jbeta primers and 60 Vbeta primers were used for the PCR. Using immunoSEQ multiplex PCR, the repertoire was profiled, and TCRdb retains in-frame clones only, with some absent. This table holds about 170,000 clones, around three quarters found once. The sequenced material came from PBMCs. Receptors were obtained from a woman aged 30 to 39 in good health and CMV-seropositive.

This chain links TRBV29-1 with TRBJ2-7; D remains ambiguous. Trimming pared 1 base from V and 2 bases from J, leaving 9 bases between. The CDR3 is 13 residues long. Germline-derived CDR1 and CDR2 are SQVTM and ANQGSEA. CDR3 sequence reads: CSVEGQNTYEQYF. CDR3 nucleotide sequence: TGCAGCGTTGAAGGGCAGAACACCTACGAGCAGTACTTC.

CDR3 sequence reads: CASKRREQFF. The CDR3 nucleotides are TGTGCCAGCAAGAGGCGGGAGCAGTTCTTC. The rearrangement joins TRBV2 to TRBJ2-1; D ambiguous. Trimming cost V 7 bases and J 10 bases, with 8 bases left between them. The CDR3 extends over 10 amino acids. CDR1 SNHLY and CDR2 FYNNEI come from the germline V gene. Full variable domain (outside the CDR3, taken from reference TRBV2 and TRBJ2-1): EPEVTQTPSHQVTQMGQEVILRCVPISNHLYFYWYRQILGQKVEFLVSFYNNEISEKSEIFDDQFSVERPDGSNFTLKIRSTKLEDSAMYFCASKRREQFFGPGTRLTVL.

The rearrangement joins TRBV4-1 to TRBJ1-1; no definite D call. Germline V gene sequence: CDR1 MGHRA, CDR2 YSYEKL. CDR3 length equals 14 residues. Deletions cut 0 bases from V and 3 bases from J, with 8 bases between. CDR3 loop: CASSQDQVYTEAFF. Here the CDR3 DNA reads TGCGCCAGCAGCCAAGATCAGGTCTACACTGAAGCTTTCTTT.

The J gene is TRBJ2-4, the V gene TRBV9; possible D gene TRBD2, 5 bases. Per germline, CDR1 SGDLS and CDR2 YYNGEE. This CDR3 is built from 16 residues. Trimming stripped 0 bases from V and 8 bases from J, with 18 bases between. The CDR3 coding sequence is TGTGCCAGCAGCGTAGGCGGTGGCGCGGGTGACGACATTCAGTACTTC. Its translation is CASSVGGGAGDDIQYF.

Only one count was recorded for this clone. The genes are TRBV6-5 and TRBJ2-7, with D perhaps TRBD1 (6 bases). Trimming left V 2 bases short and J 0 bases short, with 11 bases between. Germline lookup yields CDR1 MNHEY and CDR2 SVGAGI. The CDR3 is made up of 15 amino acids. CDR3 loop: CASSYDRDNSYEQYF. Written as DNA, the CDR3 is TGTGCCAGCAGTTACGACCGGGACAACTCCTACGAGCAGTACTTC.

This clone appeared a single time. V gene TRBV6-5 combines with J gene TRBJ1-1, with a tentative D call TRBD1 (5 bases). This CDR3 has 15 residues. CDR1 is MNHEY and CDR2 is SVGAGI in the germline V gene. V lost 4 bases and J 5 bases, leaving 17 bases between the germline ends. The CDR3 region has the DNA TGTGCCAGCAGTTTTCAGGGTGTGGTCGGGACTGAAGCTTTCTTT. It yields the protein CASSFQGVVGTEAFF.

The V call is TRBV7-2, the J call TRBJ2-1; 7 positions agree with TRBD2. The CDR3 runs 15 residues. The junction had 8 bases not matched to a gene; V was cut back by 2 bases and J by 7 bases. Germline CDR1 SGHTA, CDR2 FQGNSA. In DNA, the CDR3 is TGTGCCAGCAGCTTATATCTCATCGGGGGGAATGAGCAGTTCTTC. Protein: CASSLYLIGGNEQFF.

The CDR3 nucleotides are TGTGCCAGCAGTTACCCGAGCGGGATACCCGGGGAGCTGTTTTTT. It specifies CASSYPSGIPGELFF. The chain joins TRBV6-5 to TRBJ2-2; 7 bases line up with TRBD2. This CDR3 contains 15 residues. V shed 2 bases, J shed 6 bases, and the junction held 6 bases outside the gene matches. Per germline, CDR1 MNHEY and CDR2 SVGAGI.

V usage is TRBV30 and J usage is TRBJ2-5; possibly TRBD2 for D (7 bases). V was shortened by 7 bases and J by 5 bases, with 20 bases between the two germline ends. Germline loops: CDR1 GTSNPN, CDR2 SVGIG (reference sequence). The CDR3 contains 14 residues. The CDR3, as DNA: TGTGCCTCCCCTAGGGGGGGCGCAGGGGAGACCCAGTACTTC. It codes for CASPRGGAGETQYF.

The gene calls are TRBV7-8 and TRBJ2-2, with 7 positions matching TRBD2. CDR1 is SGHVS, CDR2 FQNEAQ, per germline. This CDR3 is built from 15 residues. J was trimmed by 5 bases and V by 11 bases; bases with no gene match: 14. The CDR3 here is CAGTAREGRTGELFF. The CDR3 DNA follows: TGTGCCGGGACGGCGAGGGAGGGCCGAACCGGGGAGCTGTTTTTT.

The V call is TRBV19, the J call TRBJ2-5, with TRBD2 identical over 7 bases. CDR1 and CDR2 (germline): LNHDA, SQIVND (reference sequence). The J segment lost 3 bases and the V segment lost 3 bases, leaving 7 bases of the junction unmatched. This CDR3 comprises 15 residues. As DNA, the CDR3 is TGTGCCAGTAGTATTAAGGGTGGGGGGGAAGAGACCCAGTACTTC. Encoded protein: CASSIKGGGEETQYF. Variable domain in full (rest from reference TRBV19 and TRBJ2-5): DGGITQSPKYLFRKEGQNVTLSCEQNLNHDAMYWYRQDPGQGLRLIYYSQIVNDFQKGDIAEGYSVSREKKESFPLTVTSAQKNPTAFYLCASSIKGGGEETQYFGPGTRLLVL.